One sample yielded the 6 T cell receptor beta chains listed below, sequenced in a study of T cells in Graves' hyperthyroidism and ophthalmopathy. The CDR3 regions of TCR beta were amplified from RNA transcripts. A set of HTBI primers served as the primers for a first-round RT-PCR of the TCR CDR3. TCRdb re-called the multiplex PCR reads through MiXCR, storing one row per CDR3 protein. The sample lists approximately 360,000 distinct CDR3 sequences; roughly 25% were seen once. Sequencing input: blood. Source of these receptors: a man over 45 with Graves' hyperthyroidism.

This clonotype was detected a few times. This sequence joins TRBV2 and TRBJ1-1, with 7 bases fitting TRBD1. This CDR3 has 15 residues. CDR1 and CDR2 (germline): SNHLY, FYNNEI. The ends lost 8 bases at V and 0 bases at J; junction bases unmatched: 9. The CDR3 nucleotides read TGTGCCAGCCAGGAAAGGGGGCTCTTGAACACTGAAGCTTTCTTT. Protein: CASQERGLLNTEAFF.

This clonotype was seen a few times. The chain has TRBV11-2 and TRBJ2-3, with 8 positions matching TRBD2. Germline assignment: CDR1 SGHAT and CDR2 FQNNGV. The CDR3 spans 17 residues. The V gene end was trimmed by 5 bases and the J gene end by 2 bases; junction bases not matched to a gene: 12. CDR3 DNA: TGTGCCAGCAGCCCCGGGCGCGGGAGGTCCACCACAGATACGCAGTATTTT. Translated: CASSPGRGRSTTDTQYF.

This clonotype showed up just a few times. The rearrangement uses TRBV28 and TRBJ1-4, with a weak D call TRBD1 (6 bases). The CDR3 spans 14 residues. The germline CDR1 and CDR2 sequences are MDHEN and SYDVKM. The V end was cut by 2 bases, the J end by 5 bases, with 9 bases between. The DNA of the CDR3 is TGTGCCAGCAGTTTAATGAGGGGGAATGAAAAACTGTTTTTT. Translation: CASSLMRGNEKLFF.

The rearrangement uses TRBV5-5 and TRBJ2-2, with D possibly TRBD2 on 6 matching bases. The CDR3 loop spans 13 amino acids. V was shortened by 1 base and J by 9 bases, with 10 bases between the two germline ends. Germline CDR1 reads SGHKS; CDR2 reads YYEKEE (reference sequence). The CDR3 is CASSLSGDRELFF. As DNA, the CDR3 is TGTGCCAGCAGCTTGTCGGGGGATCGGGAGCTGTTTTTT.

The CDR3 here is CSASLGTGRTQYF. CDR3 nucleotides: TGCAGTGCTAGTCTCGGGACTGGCCGTACGCAGTATTTT. This sequence joins TRBV20-1 and TRBJ2-3, with D maybe TRBD2 (6 bases). Germline assignment: CDR1 DFQATT and CDR2 SNEGSKA (reference sequence). V dropped 3 bases and J dropped 8 bases, with 15 bases sitting between them. The CDR3 is 13 amino acids.

The CDR3 reads CASSNRVPRRSTEAFF. CDR3 in DNA: TGTGCCAGTAGTAACAGGGTCCCCCGAAGAAGCACTGAAGCTTTCTTT. This chain uses TRBV19 with TRBJ1-1; the D gene is possibly TRBD1 (6 bases). The germline CDR1 and CDR2 sequences are LNHDA and SQIVND (reference sequence). The CDR3 is 16 residues long. V was pared by 4 bases and J by 4 bases, with 19 bases between.